These 9 T cell receptor beta chains were sequenced from one sample in a study of blood T cell repertoires in COVID-19. Sequencing used immunoSEQ multiplex PCR; TCRdb keeps in-frame clones, though not all of them. The sample includes roughly 180,000 clones, around 88% seen only once; the top ten take 3.5% to 5%. Sequenced input: peripheral blood. All receptors derive from a woman aged 30 to 39 with acute or convalescent COVID-19.

The chain has TRBV18 and TRBJ2-1; 9 positions match TRBD2. The V gene end was trimmed by 6 bases and the J gene end by 6 bases; junction bases not matched to a gene: 9. CDR3 length: 15 amino acids. CDR1 and CDR2 (germline): KGHSH, LQKENI. DNA of the CDR3: TGTGCCAGCTCCGGGGGCAGCGGGAGGCCCAATGAGCAGTTCTTC. Translating it yields CASSGGSGRPNEQFF.

The rearrangement joins TRBV5-1 to TRBJ2-5; 11 positions match TRBD2. J gave up 3 bases and V 0 bases, and 1 base lay outside the gene matches. This CDR3 region has 15 residues. Germline V gene sequence: CDR1 SGHRS, CDR2 YFSETQ. The CDR3 spells CASSLVAGGEETQYF. In DNA form, the CDR3 reads TGCGCCAGCAGCTTGGTAGCGGGAGGGGAAGAGACCCAGTACTTC.

The J gene is TRBJ2-2, the V gene TRBV9; D is unclear. From germline, CDR1 is SGDLS and CDR2 YYNGEE. The CDR3 has 12 amino acids. Trimming removed 5 bases from V and 4 bases from J, with 6 bases in between. CDR3 protein: CASSFSTGELFF. CDR3 in DNA: TGTGCCAGCAGTTTTAGCACCGGGGAGCTGTTTTTT. The full variable domain, rest sourced from reference TRBV9 and TRBJ2-2, is DSGVTQTPKHLITATGQRVTLRCSPRSGDLSVYWYQQSLDQGLQFLIQYYNGEERAKGNILERFSAQQFPDLHSELNLSSLELGDSALYFCASSFSTGELFFGEGSRLTVL.

This chain uses TRBV2 with TRBJ1-5; no clear D gene. Between the trimmed V and J ends, which lost 5 bases and 7 bases, there was a span of 21 bases. This CDR3 is built from 16 residues. CDR1 SNHLY and CDR2 FYNNEI come from the germline V gene. CDR3 residues: CASSTPRGPSGQPQHF. Here the CDR3 DNA reads TGTGCCAGCAGTACCCCTCGGGGTCCCTCGGGACAGCCCCAGCATTTT.

The V and J genes are TRBV12-3 or TRBV12-4 and TRBJ2-1; tentatively, D is TRBD1 (6 bases). Trimming removed 2 bases at V and 6 bases at J, with 8 bases between. CDR3 size: 13 residues. The CDR3 DNA follows: TGTGCCAGCAGTTTATCAGGGGTCAATGAGCAGTTCTTC. The encoded protein is CASSLSGVNEQFF.

V gene TRBV21-1 combines with J gene TRBJ2-5; the table gives TRBD1 as D, unverified against the DNA. TRBV21-1 is an annotated pseudogene. CDR3 length: 13 amino acids. Here the CDR3 DNA reads TGTGCCAGCAGCAGAAACAGGGTAGAGACCCAGTACTTC. As protein: CASSRNRVETQYF.

The chain is built from TRBV4-1 and TRBJ2-7, with TRBD2 matching 7 bases. Unmatched junction bases numbered 5, after V lost 4 bases and J lost 2 bases. The CDR3 runs 14 residues. Looked up from germline, CDR1 is MGHRA and CDR2 is YSYEKL. This CDR3 reads CASSPASGAYEQYF. Here the CDR3 DNA reads TGCGCCAGCAGCCCCGCTAGCGGTGCCTACGAGCAGTACTTC.

This chain joins TRBV19 and TRBJ2-7, with 7 bases fitting TRBD1. V lost 7 bases, J lost 3 bases, and 9 bases stayed unmatched. CDR1 is LNHDA, CDR2 SQIVND, per germline (reference sequence). This CDR3 comprises 14 residues. In nucleotides, the CDR3 is TGTGCCAGTACGCCCGGGACAGCAGGCTACGAGCAGTACTTC. Translating gives CASTPGTAGYEQYF.

The J gene is TRBJ2-7, the V gene TRBV12-3 or TRBV12-4, with D possibly TRBD2 on 6 matching bases. The CDR3 is made up of 13 amino acids. The V end was cut by 3 bases, the J end by 4 bases, with 10 bases between. The CDR3 DNA is TGTGCCAGCAGTTTGGGGGGAAAATACGAGCAGTACTTC. This translates into CASSLGGKYEQYF.